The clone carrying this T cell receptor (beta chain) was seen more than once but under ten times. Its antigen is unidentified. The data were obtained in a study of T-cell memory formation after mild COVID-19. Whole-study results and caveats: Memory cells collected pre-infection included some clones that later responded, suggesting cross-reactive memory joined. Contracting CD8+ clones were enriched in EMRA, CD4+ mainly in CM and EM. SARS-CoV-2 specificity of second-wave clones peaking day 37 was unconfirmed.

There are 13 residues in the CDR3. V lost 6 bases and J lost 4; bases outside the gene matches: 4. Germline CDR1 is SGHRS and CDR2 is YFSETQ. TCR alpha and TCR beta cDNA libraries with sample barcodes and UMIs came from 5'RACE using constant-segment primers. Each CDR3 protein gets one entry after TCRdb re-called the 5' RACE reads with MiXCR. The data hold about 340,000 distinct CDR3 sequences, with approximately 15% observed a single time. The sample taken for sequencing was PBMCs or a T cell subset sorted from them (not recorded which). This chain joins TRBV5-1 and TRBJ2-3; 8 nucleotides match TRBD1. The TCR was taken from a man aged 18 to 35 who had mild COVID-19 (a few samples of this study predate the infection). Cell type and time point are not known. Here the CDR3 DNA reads TGCGCCAGCAAACAGGGGGAGGCAGATACGCAGTATTTT. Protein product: CASKQGEADTQYF.